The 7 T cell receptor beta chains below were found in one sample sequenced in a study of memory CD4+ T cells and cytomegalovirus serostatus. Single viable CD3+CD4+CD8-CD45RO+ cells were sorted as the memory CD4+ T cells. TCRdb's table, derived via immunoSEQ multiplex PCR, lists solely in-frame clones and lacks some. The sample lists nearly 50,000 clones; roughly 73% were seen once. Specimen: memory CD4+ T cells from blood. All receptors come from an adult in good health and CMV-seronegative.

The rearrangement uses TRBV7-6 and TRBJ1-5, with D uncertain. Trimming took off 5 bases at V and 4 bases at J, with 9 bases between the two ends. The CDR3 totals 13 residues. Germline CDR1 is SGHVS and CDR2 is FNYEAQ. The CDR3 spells CASSRERNQPQHF. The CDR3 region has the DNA TGTGCCAGCAGCAGAGAGAGGAATCAGCCCCAGCATTTT.

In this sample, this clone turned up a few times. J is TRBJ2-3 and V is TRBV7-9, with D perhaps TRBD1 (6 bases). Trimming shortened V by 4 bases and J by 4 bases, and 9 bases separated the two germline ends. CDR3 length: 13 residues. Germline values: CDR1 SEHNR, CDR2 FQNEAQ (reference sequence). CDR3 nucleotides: TGTGCCAGCAGCTCCAGGGGACCAGATACGCAGTATTTT. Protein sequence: CASSSRGPDTQYF. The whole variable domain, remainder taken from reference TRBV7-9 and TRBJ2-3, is DTGVSQNPRHKITKRGQNVTFRCDPISEHNRLYWYRQTLGQGPEFLTYFQNEAQLEKSRLLSDRFSAERPKGSFSTLEIQRTEQGDSAMYLCASSSRGPDTQYFGPGTRLTVL.

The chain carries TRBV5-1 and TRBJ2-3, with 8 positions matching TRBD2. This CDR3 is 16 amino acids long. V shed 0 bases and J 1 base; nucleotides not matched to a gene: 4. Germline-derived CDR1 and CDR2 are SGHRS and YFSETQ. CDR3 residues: CASSLGGTSGTDTQYF. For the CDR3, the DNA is TGCGCCAGCAGCTTGGGAGGGACTAGTGGCACAGATACGCAGTATTTT.

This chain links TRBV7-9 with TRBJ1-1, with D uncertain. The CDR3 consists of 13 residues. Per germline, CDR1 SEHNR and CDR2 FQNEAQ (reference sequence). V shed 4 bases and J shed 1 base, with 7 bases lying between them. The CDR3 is CASSSGPNTEAFF. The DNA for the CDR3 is TGTGCCAGCAGCTCTGGACCGAACACTGAAGCTTTCTTT. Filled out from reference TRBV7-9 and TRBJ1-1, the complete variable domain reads DTGVSQNPRHKITKRGQNVTFRCDPISEHNRLYWYRQTLGQGPEFLTYFQNEAQLEKSRLLSDRFSAERPKGSFSTLEIQRTEQGDSAMYLCASSSGPNTEAFFGQGTRLTVV.

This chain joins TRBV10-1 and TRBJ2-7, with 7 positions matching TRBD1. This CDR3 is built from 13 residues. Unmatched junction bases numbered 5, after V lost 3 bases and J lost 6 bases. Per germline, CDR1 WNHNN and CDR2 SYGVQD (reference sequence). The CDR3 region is CASSDWAGGEQYF. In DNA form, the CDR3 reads TGCGCCAGCAGTGATTGGGCAGGGGGCGAGCAGTACTTC.

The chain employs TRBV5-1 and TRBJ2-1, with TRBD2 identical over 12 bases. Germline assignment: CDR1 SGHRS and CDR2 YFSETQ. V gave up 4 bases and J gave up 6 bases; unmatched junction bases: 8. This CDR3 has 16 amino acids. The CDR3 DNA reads TGCGCCAGCAGCGGATCCCTAGCGGGGGGGCCCAATGAGCAGTTCTTC. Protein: CASSGSLAGGPNEQFF. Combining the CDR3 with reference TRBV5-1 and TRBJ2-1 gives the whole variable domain KAGVTQTPRYLIKTRGQQVTLSCSPISGHRSVSWYQQTPGQGLQFLFEYFSETQRNKGNFPGRFSGRQFSNSRSEMNVSTLELGDSALYLCASSGSLAGGPNEQFFGPGTRLTVL.

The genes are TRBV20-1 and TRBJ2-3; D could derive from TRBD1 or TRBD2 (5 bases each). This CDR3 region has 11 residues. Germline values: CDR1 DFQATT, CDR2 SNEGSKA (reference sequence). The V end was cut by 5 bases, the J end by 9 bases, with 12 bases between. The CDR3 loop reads CSAPRGPTQYF. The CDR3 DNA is TGCAGTGCTCCGAGGGGCCCAACGCAGTATTTT.